This T cell receptor beta chain was obtained from a study of CD8+ T cells in alopecia areata. General observations from the study: Links between baseline CD8+ expansion and response need larger treated cohorts.

CDR3 length: 14 amino acids. V was trimmed by 1 base and J by 2 bases, leaving 8 bases between them. Germline-derived CDR1 and CDR2 are SEHNR and FQNEAQ (reference sequence). RNA extraction and reverse transcription yielded cDNA as sequencing template. TCRdb's table, derived via immunoSEQ multiplex PCR, lists solely in-frame clones and lacks some. Counted here are some 200,000 clones, about three fifths occurring once; the ten biggest clones make up 5.5%. Notes on this clone: Its antigen remains unknown.

Treatment reported: oral pan-JAK inhibitor, 5-10 mg twice daily. This chain uses TRBV7-9 with TRBJ1-2; D is uncertain. The source material was CD4+ T cells sorted from blood, sampled at week 24, from a patient treated with tofacitinib. The source of this sequence is a human donor with alopecia areata. Written as DNA, the CDR3 is TGTGCCAGCAGCTTAGAGCGTCAGAACTATGGCTACACCTTC. This sequence encodes CASSLERQNYGYTF.